The source of this T cell receptor beta chain is a study of blood T cell repertoires in COVID-19. In the study overall: Samples came from the United States, Italy and Spain, spanning acute and convalescent COVID-19. Sample material is recorded as cDNA or gDNA derived from T cells, B-cell-depleted T cells, or PBMCs.

In the authors' workflow: Nucleated cell number was recorded as an estimate derived from reference gene primer amplification. Assay: immunoSEQ multiplex PCR; the TCRdb copy retains only in-frame clones and omits some. V and J calls and clone size are as listed in that table; D and trimming were resolved from the DNA. Of about 95,000 clones listed, 89% are singletons. The V gene's germline CDR1 is SGHNT and CDR2 YENEEA. This CDR3 region has 13 residues. Trimming shortened V by 1 base and J by 8 bases, and 9 bases separated the two germline ends. The V call is TRBV11-3, the J call TRBJ2-1; perhaps TRBD1 as D (5 bases). This TCR was sampled from a woman aged 65 to 85 with acute or convalescent COVID-19. The sample consisted of peripheral blood. The DNA of the CDR3 is TGTGCCAGCAGCTTAGGGCAGGGTGATGAGCAGTTCTTC. It translates to CASSLGQGDEQFF.